This entry lists 21 T cell receptor beta chains sequenced from one sample in a study of T cells in Graves' hyperthyroidism and ophthalmopathy. RNA transcripts were the template for amplifying TCR beta CDR3 regions. The TCR CDR3 first-round RT-PCR relied on the HTBI primer set. TCRdb reanalysed the multiplex PCR reads using MiXCR and keeps one entry per CDR3 protein. Here the sample spans about half a million distinct CDR3 sequences, under 25% being singletons. Source material: blood. Receptors were obtained from a man aged 18-30 years with Graves' hyperthyroidism.

This clonotype was found many times. This chain uses TRBV29-1 with TRBJ2-5; tentative D call: TRBD2 (6 bases). The CDR3 is 12 residues long. V was trimmed by 5 bases and J by 6 bases, leaving 13 bases between them. Germline CDR1 reads SQVTM; CDR2 reads ANQGSEA. The CDR3 spells CSVSEGTQTQYF. The CDR3 DNA reads TGCAGCGTTTCGGAGGGGACCCAGACCCAGTACTTC.

The genes are TRBV20-1 and TRBJ2-7; D is ambiguous. The CDR3 contains 12 residues. From germline, CDR1 is DFQATT and CDR2 SNEGSKA (reference sequence). V lost 2 bases to trimming and J lost 2 bases, with 7 bases between them. DNA of the CDR3: TGCAGTGCTAGACGGCAGACCTACGAGCAGTACTTC. Residues: CSARRQTYEQYF.

This clonotype was seen many times. The chain links TRBV4-1 to TRBJ1-5; unclear D gene. The CDR3 has 14 amino acids. Trimming stripped 1 base from V and 1 base from J, with 5 bases between. In germline, CDR1 is MGHRA, CDR2 YSYEKL. CDR3: CASSQGLSNQPQHF. In nucleotides, the CDR3 is TGCGCCAGCAGCCAAGGGTTGAGCAATCAGCCCCAGCATTTT.

This clonotype was counted ten times or more. The chain recombines TRBV14 with TRBJ1-2; D remains unclear. V lost 0 bases and J 3 bases, leaving 11 bases between the germline ends. Germline CDR1 is SGHDN and CDR2 is FVKESK. This CDR3 is 15 amino acids long. In nucleotides, the CDR3 is TGTGCCAGCAGCCAAGACGCCGACGGCTACTATGGCTACACCTTC. Translated: CASSQDADGYYGYTF.

This clonotype was detected a few times. The V call is TRBV12-5, the J call TRBJ2-4; the D is unclear. The ends were cut back, 5 bases at V and 1 base at J, with 15 bases in the middle. This CDR3 has 16 amino acids. The germline CDR1 and CDR2 sequences are LGHNT and FRNRAP. The CDR3 DNA reads as TGTGCTAGTGGTGCGACAAGCCCTGAGGCCAAAAACATTCAGTACTTC. Its protein is CASGATSPEAKNIQYF.

This clonotype was seen ten or more times. This chain uses TRBV5-1 with TRBJ1-2; no reliable D call. The CDR3 runs 14 residues. CDR1 and CDR2 (germline): SGHRS, YFSETQ. V lost 0 bases to trimming and J lost 4 bases, with 10 bases between them. This CDR3 is CASSLEAQSYGYTF. The CDR3 region has the DNA TGCGCCAGCAGCTTGGAGGCACAGTCCTATGGCTACACCTTC.

This clonotype came up many times. This rearrangement joins TRBV19 to TRBJ1-1; D is ambiguous. V lost 4 bases and J lost 0, with 9 bases in between. Germline V gene data show CDR1 as LNHDA and CDR2 as SQIVND (reference sequence). This CDR3 has 14 residues. CDR3 nucleotides: TGTGCCAGTAGTACGGGGTCCATGAACACTGAAGCTTTCTTT. Protein sequence: CASSTGSMNTEAFF. Complete variable domain (other parts from reference TRBV19 and TRBJ1-1): DGGITQSPKYLFRKEGQNVTLSCEQNLNHDAMYWYRQDPGQGLRLIYYSQIVNDFQKGDIAEGYSVSREKKESFPLTVTSAQKNPTAFYLCASSTGSMNTEAFFGQGTRLTVV.

This clonotype was seen repeatedly, ten times or more. Here the CDR3 DNA reads TGTGCCAGTAGTCCCGGGGGACTGTTGAACACTGAAGCTTTCTTT. Protein: CASSPGGLLNTEAFF. This rearrangement joins TRBV19 to TRBJ1-1; possible D gene TRBD1, 5 bases. Trimming pared 5 bases from V and 0 bases from J, leaving 13 bases between. The CDR3 is 15 amino acids. CDR1 LNHDA and CDR2 SQIVND come from the germline V gene (reference sequence).

In its sample, this clonotype was seen many times. The J gene is TRBJ1-5, the V gene TRBV20-1, with D perhaps matching TRBD1 (6 bases). CDR1 is DFQATT, CDR2 SNEGSKA, per germline (reference sequence). The CDR3 has 13 amino acids. V was trimmed by 6 bases and J by 4 bases, leaving 13 bases between them. CDR3 amino acids: CSAQQGLNQPQHF. The CDR3 nucleotides are TGCAGTGCCCAACAGGGTTTGAATCAGCCCCAGCATTTT.

The chain joins TRBV30 to TRBJ1-1, with D hard to call. Germline V lookup: CDR1 GTSNPN, CDR2 SVGIG (reference sequence). Trimming left V 4 bases short and J 3 bases short, with 15 bases between. The CDR3 is 14 amino acids. The CDR3, as DNA: TGTGCCTGGACAGTAGGGATATCGGACACTGAAGCTTTCTTT. Translated: CAWTVGISDTEAFF.

This clonotype was picked up many times. The chain recombines TRBV6-1 with TRBJ1-2; TRBD1 matches at 8 bases. CDR3 length equals 14 residues. Germline CDR1 MNHNS, CDR2 SASEGT. Losses at the gene ends were 6 bases for V and 6 bases for J; bases not matched to a gene: 9. CDR3 nucleotide sequence: TGTGCCAGCAGCCTGACAGGGGAGCGCGATGGCTACACCTTC. Protein sequence: CASSLTGERDGYTF.

This clonotype was detected a few times. J is TRBJ1-1 and V is TRBV4-2; D is perhaps TRBD1 (6 bases). The CDR3 spans 15 residues. V lost 3 bases, J lost 0 bases, and 11 bases lay in between. CDR1 and CDR2 from the germline V gene are LGHNA and YNFKEQ. The CDR3 is CASSHGTRMNTEAFF. In DNA form, the CDR3 reads TGTGCCAGCAGCCACGGGACACGCATGAACACTGAAGCTTTCTTT.

The chain carries TRBV2 and TRBJ1-6; D is uncertain. Germline V gene lookup returns CDR1 SNHLY and CDR2 FYNNEI. V dropped 4 bases and J dropped 7 bases, with 11 bases sitting between them. CDR3 length: 14 residues. CDR3 loop: CASSVDAWNSPLHF. Here the CDR3 DNA reads TGTGCCAGCAGTGTGGACGCATGGAATTCACCCCTCCACTTT.

In this sample, this clonotype turned up a few times. The V and J genes are TRBV6-1 and TRBJ2-5; D remains unclear. CDR1 is MNHNS and CDR2 is SASEGT in the germline V gene. Trimming removed 6 bases at V and 3 bases at J, with 17 bases between. The CDR3 runs 15 residues. CDR3 sequence: CASSQIPPNEETQYF. The CDR3 nucleotides read TGTGCCAGCAGCCAAATCCCCCCAAACGAAGAGACCCAGTACTTC.

This clonotype was seen a handful of times. This chain connects TRBV27 to TRBJ1-6; D is uncertain. Germline CDR1 MNHEY, CDR2 SMNVEV (reference sequence). CDR3 length: 16 residues. V lost 6 bases and J 5 bases, leaving 17 bases between the germline ends. CDR3 nucleotide sequence: TGTGCCAGCAGACCTCCGGGGTTTCGCAATAATTCACCCCTCCACTTT. It translates to CASRPPGFRNNSPLHF.

This clonotype was observed at least ten times. The chain has TRBV19 and TRBJ2-7, with unresolved D. Germline V lookup: CDR1 LNHDA, CDR2 SQIVND (reference sequence). The CDR3 length is 13 residues. Between the trimmed V and J ends, which lost 4 bases and 7 bases, there was a span of 14 bases. The CDR3 is CASSKDPNGEQYF. The CDR3 DNA is TGTGCCAGTAGTAAAGACCCCAATGGGGAGCAGTACTTC.

This sequence joins TRBV20-1 and TRBJ2-7; the D gene is possibly TRBD2 (6 bases). Germline assignment: CDR1 DFQATT and CDR2 SNEGSKA (reference sequence). Trimming stripped 1 base from V and 5 bases from J, with 15 bases between. The CDR3 covers 14 residues. CDR3 sequence: CSARVLEGRNEQYF. CDR3 DNA sequence: TGCAGTGCTAGAGTCCTTGAGGGGAGGAACGAGCAGTACTTC.

In this sample, this clonotype turned up many times. The V call is TRBV6-4, the J call TRBJ2-2; D ambiguous. The length of the CDR3 is 13 residues. Trimming removed 4 bases from V and 8 bases from J, with 11 bases in between. The germline V gene has CDR1 MRHNA and CDR2 SNTAGT. The DNA for the CDR3 is TGTGCCAGCAGTGCGAGAGAAGCTGGGGAGCTGTTTTTT. Protein sequence: CASSAREAGELFF.

This clonotype was recorded a few times. The chain couples TRBV30 to TRBJ2-7; D gene unclear. V lost 1 base, J lost 2 bases, and 9 bases lay in between. This CDR3 comprises 13 residues. Germline assignment: CDR1 GTSNPN and CDR2 SVGIG (reference sequence). The CDR3 DNA follows: TGTGCCTGGAGTGGGCTCGACCCCTACGAGCAGTACTTC. Translation: CAWSGLDPYEQYF.

This clonotype was observed at least ten times. The rearrangement links TRBV9 to TRBJ2-7; a possible D gene is TRBD2 (7 bases). V dropped 3 bases and J dropped 0 bases, with 19 bases sitting between them. The germline CDR1 and CDR2 sequences are SGDLS and YYNGEE. The CDR3 consists of 17 residues. The CDR3 region is CASSASPAGAYSYEQYF. The CDR3 nucleotides read TGTGCCAGCAGCGCATCCCCCGCGGGGGCCTACTCCTACGAGCAGTACTTC.

This clonotype was seen ten or more times. The gene calls are TRBV12-3 or TRBV12-4 and TRBJ1-1; D not resolved. V was shortened by 6 bases and J by 6 bases, with 14 bases between the two germline ends. The CDR3 has 13 residues. The CDR3 is CASRGLGSPEAFF. CDR3 in DNA: TGTGCCAGCAGGGGCTTGGGGAGCCCTGAAGCTTTCTTT.